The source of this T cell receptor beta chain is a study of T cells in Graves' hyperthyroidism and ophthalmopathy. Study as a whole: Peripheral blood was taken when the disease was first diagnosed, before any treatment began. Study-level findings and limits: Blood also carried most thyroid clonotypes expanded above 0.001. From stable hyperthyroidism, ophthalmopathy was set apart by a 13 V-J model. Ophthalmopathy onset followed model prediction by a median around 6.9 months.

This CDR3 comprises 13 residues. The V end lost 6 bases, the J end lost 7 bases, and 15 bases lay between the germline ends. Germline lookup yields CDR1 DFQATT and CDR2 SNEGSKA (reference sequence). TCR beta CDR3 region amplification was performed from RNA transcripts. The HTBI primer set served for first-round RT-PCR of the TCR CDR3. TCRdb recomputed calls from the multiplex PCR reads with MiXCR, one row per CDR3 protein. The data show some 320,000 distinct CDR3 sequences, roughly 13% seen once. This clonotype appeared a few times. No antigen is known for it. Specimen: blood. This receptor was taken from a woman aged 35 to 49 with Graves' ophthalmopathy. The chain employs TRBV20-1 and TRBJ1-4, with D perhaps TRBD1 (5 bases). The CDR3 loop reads CSAEGEEGEKLFF. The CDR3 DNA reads TGCAGTGCCGAAGGGGAGGAGGGTGAAAAACTGTTTTTT.